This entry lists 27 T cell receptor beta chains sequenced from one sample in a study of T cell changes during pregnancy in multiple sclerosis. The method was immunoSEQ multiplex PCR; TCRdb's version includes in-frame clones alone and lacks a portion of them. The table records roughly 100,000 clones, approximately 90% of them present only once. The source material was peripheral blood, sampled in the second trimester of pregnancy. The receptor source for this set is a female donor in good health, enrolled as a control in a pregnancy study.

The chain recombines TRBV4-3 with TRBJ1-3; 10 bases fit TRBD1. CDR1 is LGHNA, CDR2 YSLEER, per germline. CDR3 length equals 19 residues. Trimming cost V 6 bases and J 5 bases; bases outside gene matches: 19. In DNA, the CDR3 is TGCGCCAGCAGTAACGTCGGCGGGGCTGGGACAGGGGTGCGAAACACCATATATTTT. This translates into CASSNVGGAGTGVRNTIYF.

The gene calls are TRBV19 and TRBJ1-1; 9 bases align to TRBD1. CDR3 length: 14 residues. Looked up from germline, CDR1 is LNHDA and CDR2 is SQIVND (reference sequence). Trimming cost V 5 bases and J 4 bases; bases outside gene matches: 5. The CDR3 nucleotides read TGTGCCAGTAGTTTAACAGGGGGCTTCACTGAAGCTTTCTTT. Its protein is CASSLTGGFTEAFF.

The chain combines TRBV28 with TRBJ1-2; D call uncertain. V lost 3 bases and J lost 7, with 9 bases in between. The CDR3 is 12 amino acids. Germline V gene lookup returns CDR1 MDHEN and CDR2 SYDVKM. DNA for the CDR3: TGTGCCAGCAGTTTCAGAATCGCTGGCTACACCTTC. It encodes CASSFRIAGYTF.

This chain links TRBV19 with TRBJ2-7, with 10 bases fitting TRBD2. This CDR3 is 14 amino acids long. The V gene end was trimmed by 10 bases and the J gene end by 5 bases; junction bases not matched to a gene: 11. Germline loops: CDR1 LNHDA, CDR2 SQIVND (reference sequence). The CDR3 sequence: CATMSTSGPHEQYF. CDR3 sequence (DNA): TGTGCCACCATGTCGACTAGCGGGCCCCACGAGCAGTACTTC.

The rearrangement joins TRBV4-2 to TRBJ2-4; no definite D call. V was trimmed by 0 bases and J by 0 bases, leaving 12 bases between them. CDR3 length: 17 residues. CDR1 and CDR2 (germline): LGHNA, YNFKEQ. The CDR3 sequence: CASSQDPHRVAKNIQYF. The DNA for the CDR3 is TGTGCCAGCAGCCAAGATCCTCACCGGGTAGCCAAAAACATTCAGTACTTC.

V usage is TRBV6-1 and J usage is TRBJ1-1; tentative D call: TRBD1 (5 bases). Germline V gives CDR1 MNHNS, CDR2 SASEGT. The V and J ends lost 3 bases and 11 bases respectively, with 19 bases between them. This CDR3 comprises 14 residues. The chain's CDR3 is CASSERDGDRGAFF. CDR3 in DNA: TGTGCCAGCAGTGAGCGAGACGGGGACCGGGGGGCTTTCTTT.

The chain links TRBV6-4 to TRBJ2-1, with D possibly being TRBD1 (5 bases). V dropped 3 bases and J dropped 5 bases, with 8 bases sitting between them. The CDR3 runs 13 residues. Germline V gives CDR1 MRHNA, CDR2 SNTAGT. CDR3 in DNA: TGTGCCAGCAGTGAGGACACACACAATGAGCAGTTCTTC. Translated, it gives CASSEDTHNEQFF.

CDR3 in DNA: TGTGCCAGCAGCCGTCGTAGCGGTACCTCCTACGAGCAGTACTTC. It yields the protein CASSRRSGTSYEQYF. The chain has TRBV11-3 and TRBJ2-7; a weak D match, TRBD2 (6 bases). The CDR3 runs to 15 residues. With 5 bases removed from V and 0 bases from J, the gap between germline ends came to 14 bases. The V gene's germline CDR1 is SGHNT and CDR2 YENEEA.

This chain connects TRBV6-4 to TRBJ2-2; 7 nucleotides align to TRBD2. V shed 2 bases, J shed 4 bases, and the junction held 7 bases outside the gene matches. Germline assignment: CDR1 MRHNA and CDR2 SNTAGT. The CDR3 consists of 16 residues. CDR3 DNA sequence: TGTGCCAGCAGTGACGCTAGCGGAGGGATCACCGGGGAGCTGTTTTTT. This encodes CASSDASGGITGELFF.

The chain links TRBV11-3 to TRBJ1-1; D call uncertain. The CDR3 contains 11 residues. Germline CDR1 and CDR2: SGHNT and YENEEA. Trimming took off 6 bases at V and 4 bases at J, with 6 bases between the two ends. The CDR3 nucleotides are TGTGCCAGCAGTTCGGGCACTGAAGCTTTCTTT. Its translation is CASSSGTEAFF.

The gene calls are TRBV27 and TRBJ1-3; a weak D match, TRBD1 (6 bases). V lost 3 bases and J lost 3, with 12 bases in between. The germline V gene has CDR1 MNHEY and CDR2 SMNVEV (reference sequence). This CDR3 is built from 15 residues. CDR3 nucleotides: TGTGCCAGCAGTTTCGGCAGGGGTCGTGGAAACACCATATATTTT. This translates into CASSFGRGRGNTIYF.

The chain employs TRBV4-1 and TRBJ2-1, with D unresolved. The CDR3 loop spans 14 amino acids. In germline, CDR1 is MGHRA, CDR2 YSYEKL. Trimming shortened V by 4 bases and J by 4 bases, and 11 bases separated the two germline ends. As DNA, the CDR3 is TGCGCCAGCAGCCCTTACGACACGTACAATGAGCAGTTCTTC. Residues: CASSPYDTYNEQFF.

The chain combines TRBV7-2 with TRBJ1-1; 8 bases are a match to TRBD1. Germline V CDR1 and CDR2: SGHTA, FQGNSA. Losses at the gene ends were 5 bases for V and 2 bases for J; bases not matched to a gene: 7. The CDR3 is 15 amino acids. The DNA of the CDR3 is TGTGCCAGCAGCATTCACGACAGGGGTAACACTGAAGCTTTCTTT. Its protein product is CASSIHDRGNTEAFF.

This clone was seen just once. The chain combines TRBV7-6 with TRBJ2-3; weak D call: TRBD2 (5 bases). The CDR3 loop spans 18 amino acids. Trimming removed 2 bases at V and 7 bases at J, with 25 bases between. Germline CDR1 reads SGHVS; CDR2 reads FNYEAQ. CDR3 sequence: CASSLLAPGSGRLNTQYF. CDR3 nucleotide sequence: TGTGCCAGCAGCTTACTAGCTCCGGGGTCCGGACGGTTAAATACGCAGTATTTT.

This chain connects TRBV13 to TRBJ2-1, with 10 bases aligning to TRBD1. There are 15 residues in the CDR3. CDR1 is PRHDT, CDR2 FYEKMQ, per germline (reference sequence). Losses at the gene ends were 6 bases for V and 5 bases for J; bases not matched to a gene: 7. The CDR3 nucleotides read TGTGCCAGCAGAGAGACAGGGGGCCTTAACAATGAGCAGTTCTTC. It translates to CASRETGGLNNEQFF.

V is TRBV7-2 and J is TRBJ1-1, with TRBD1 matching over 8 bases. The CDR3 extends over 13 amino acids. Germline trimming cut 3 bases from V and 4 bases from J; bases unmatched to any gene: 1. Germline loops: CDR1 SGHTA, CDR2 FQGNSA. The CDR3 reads CASSFRGLTEAFF. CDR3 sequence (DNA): TGTGCCAGCAGCTTCAGGGGGCTCACTGAAGCTTTCTTT.

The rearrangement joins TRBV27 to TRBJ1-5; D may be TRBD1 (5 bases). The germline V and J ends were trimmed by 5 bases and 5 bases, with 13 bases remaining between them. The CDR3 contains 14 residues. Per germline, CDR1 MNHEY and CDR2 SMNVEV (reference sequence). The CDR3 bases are TGTGCCAGCAGTATCAGGGTAGACTATCAGCCCCAGCATTTT. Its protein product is CASSIRVDYQPQHF.

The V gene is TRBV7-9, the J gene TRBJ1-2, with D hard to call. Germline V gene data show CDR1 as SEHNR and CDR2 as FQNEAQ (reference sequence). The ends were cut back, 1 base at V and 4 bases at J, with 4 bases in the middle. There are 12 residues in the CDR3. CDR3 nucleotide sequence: TGTGCCAGCAGCTTAGGGGCCTATGGCTACACCTTC. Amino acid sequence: CASSLGAYGYTF. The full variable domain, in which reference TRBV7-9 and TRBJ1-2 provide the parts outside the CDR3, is DTGVSQNPRHKITKRGQNVTFRCDPISEHNRLYWYRQTLGQGPEFLTYFQNEAQLEKSRLLSDRFSAERPKGSFSTLEIQRTEQGDSAMYLCASSLGAYGYTFGSGTRLTVV.

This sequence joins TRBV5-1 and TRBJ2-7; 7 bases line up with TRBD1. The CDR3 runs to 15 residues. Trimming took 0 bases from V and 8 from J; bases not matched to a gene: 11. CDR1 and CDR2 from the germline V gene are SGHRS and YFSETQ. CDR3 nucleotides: TGCGCCAGCAGCTTGGGGGGGACAGAGTCTACGCAGCAGTACTTC. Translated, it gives CASSLGGTESTQQYF.

CDR3 sequence: CASSYPTENTEAFF. The DNA of the CDR3 is TGTGCCAGCAGCTATCCGACAGAGAACACTGAAGCTTTCTTT. The chain uses TRBV7-2 and TRBJ1-1, with a possible D match to TRBD1 (5 bases). Germline CDR1 is SGHTA and CDR2 is FQGNSA. V was trimmed by 4 bases and J by 1 base, leaving 10 bases between them. This CDR3 has 14 amino acids.

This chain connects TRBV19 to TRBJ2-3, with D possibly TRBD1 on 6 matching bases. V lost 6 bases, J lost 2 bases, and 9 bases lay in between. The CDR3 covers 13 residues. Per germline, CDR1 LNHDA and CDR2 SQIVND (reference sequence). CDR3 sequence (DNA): TGTGCCAGTAGGAACAGGGTCACAGATACGCAGTATTTT. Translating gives CASRNRVTDTQYF. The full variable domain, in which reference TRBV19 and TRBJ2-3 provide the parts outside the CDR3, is DGGITQSPKYLFRKEGQNVTLSCEQNLNHDAMYWYRQDPGQGLRLIYYSQIVNDFQKGDIAEGYSVSREKKESFPLTVTSAQKNPTAFYLCASRNRVTDTQYFGPGTRLTVL.

Written as DNA, the CDR3 is TGCGCCAGCAGCTACAGCGGGAATCAACAGTTCTTC. Protein product: CASSYSGNQQFF. The chain recombines TRBV4-1 with TRBJ2-1, with TRBD2 matching over 7 bases. In germline, CDR1 is MGHRA, CDR2 YSYEKL. Trimming removed 5 bases from V and 13 bases from J; junction bases left unmatched: 8. The CDR3 loop spans 12 amino acids.

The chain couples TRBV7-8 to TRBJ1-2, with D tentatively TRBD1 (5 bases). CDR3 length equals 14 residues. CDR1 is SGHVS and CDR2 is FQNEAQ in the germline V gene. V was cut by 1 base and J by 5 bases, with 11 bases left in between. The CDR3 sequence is CASSLEEGLYGYTF. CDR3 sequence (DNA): TGTGCCAGCAGCTTAGAGGAGGGGCTTTATGGCTACACCTTC.

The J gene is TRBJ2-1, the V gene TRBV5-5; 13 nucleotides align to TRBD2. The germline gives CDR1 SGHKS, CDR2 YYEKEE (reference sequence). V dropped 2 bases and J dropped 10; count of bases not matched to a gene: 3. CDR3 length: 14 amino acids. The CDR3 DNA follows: TGTGCCAGCAGCTTTGGACTAGCGGGAGAAGAGCAGTTCTTC. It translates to CASSFGLAGEEQFF.

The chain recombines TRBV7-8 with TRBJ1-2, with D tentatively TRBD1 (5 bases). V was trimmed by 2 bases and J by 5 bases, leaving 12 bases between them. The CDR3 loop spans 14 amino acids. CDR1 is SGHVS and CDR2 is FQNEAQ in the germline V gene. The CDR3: CASSLSTGFYGYTF. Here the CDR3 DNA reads TGTGCCAGCAGCTTAAGTACAGGTTTTTATGGCTACACCTTC.

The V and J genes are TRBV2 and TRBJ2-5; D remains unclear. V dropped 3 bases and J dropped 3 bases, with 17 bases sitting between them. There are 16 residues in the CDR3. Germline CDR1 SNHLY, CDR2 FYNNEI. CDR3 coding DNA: TGTGCCAGCAGTGATCGGAAGGAGAGGAGAAAAGAGACCCAGTACTTC. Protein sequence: CASSDRKERRKETQYF.

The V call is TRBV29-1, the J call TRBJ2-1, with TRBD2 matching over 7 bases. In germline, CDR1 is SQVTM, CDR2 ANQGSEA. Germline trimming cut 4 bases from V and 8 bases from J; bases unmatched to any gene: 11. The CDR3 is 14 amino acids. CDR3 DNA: TGCAGCGTTGGAGGGCGCCGGGGAGGGGATGAGCAGTTCTTC. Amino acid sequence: CSVGGRRGGDEQFF.